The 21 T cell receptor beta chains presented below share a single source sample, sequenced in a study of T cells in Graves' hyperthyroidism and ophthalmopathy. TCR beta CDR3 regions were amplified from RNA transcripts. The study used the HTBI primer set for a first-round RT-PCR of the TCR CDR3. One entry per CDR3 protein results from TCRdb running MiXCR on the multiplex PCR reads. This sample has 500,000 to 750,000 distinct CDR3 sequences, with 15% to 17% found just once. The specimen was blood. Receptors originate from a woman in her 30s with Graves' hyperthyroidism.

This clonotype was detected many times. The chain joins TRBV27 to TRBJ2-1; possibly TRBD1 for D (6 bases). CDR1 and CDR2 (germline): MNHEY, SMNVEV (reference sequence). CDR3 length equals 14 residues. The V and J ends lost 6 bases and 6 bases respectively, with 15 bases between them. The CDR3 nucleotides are TGTGCCAGCAGGGGACATAGCCCTTTCAATGAGCAGTTCTTC. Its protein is CASRGHSPFNEQFF.

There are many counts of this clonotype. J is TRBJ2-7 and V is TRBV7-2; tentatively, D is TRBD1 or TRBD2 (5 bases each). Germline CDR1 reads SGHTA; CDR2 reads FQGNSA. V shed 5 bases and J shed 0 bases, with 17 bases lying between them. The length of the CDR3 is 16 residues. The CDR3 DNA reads TGTGCCAGCAGCCCGACTGGGACGGCGAGCTCCTACGAGCAGTACTTC. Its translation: CASSPTGTASSYEQYF.

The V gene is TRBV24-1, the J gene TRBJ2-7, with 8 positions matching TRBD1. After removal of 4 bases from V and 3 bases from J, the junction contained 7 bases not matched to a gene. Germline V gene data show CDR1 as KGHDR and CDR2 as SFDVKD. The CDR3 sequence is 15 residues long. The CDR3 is CATSDLQGGVYEQYF. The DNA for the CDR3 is TGTGCCACCAGTGACCTACAGGGGGGAGTCTACGAGCAGTACTTC.

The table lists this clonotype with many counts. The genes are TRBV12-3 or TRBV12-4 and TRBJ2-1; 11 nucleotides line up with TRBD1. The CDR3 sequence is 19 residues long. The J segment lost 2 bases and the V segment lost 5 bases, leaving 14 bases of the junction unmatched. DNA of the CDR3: TGTGCCAGCAGTCTTCGGACAGGGGGCCCAGCGGGAACCTACAATGAGCAGTTCTTC. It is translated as CASSLRTGGPAGTYNEQFF.

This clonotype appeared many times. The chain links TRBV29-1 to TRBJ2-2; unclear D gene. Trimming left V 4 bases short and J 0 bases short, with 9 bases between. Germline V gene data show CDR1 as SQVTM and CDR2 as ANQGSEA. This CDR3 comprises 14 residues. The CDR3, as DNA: TGCAGCGTTGCACAGCAGGCGAACACCGGGGAGCTGTTTTTT. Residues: CSVAQQANTGELFF.

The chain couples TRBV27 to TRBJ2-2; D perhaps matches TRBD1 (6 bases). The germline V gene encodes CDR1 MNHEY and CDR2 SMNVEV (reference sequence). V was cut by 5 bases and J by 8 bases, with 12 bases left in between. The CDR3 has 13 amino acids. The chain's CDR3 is CASSIRGFGELFF. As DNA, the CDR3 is TGTGCCAGCAGTATCAGGGGTTTTGGGGAGCTGTTTTTT.

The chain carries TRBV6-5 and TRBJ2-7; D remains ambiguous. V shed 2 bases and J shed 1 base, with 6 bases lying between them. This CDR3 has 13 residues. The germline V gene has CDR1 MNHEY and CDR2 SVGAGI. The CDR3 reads CASSYVRSYEQYF. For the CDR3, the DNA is TGTGCCAGCAGTTACGTCCGTTCCTACGAGCAGTACTTC.

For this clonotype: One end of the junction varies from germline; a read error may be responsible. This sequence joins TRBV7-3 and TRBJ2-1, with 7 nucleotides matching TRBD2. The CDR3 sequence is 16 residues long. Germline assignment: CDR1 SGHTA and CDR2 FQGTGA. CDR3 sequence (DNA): TGTGCCAGCAGCTTAATCGGCGGGACTACAGACAATGGGCAGTTCTTC. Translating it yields CASSLIGGTTDNGQFF.

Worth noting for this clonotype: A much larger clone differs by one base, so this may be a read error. CDR3 in amino acids: CASSVGPAGEQYF. In DNA form, the CDR3 reads TGTGCCAGCAGCGTAGGACCCGCAGGCGAGCAGTACTTC. The chain employs TRBV9 and TRBJ2-7; D is unresolved. Looked up from germline, CDR1 is SGDLS and CDR2 is YYNGEE. Trimming removed 0 bases from V and 6 bases from J, with 10 bases in between. The CDR3 runs to 13 residues. Together with reference TRBV9 and TRBJ2-7, the CDR3 gives the full variable domain: DSGVTQTPKHLITATGQRVTLRCSPRSGDLSVYWYQQSLDQGLQFLIQYYNGEERAKGNILERFSAQQFPDLHSELNLSSLELGDSALYFCASSVGPAGEQYFGPGTRLTVT.

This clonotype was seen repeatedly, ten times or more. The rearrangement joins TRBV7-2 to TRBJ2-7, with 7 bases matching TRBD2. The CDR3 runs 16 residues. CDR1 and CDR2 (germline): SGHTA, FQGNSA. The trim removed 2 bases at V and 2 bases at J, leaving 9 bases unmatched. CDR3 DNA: TGTGCCAGCAGCTTACGAGCGGGGTCGACTCCCTACGAGCAGTACTTC. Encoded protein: CASSLRAGSTPYEQYF.

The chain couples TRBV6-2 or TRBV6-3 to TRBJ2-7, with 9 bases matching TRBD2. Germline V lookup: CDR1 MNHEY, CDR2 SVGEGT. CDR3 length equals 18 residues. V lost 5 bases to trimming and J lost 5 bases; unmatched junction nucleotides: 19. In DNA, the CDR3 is TGTGCCAGCAGTCGTACCTTTTTAGCGGGAGTACCAGTCGACGAGCAGTACTTC. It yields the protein CASSRTFLAGVPVDEQYF.

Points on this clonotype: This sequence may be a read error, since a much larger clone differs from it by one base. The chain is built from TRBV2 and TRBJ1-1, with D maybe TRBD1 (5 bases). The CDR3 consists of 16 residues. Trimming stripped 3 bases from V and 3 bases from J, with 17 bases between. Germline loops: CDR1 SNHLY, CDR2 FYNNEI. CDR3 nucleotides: TGTGCCAGCAGTGAGGTCTCAGGGTATACGGACACTGAAGCTTTCTTT. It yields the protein CASSEVSGYTDTEAFF.

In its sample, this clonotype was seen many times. CDR3 sequence: CASTTGVAGGPGNEQFF. CDR3 DNA sequence: TGTGCCAGCACCACCGGGGTAGCGGGAGGTCCTGGAAATGAGCAGTTCTTC. This sequence joins TRBV12-3 or TRBV12-4 and TRBJ2-1; 10 bases are a match to TRBD2. The CDR3 consists of 17 residues. V was pared by 7 bases and J by 7 bases, with 16 bases of the junction left unmatched.

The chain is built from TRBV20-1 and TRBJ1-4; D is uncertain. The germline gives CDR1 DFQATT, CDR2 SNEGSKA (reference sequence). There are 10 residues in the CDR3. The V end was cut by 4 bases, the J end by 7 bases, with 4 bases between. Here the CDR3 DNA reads TGCAGTGCTAAAGGTGAAAAACTGTTTTTT. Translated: CSAKGEKLFF.

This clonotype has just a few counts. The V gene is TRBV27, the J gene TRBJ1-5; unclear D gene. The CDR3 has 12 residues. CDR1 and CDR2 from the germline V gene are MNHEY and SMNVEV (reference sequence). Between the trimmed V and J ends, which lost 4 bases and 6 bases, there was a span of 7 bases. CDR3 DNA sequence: TGTGCCAGCAGTTCCCGGACTCAGCCCCAGCATTTT. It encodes CASSSRTQPQHF.

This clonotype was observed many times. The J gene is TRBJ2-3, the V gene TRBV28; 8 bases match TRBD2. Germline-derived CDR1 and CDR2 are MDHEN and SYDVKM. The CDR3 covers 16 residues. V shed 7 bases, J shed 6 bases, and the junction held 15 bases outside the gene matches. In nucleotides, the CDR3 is TGTGCCAGCACCCATCCTCTTGAGCGGGGGATGGATACGCAGTATTTT. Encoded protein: CASTHPLERGMDTQYF.

In DNA, the CDR3 is TGCGCCAGCAGCCAAGCGGAGAGGGGGCTTGGGAACACTGAAGCTTTCTTT. It specifies CASSQAERGLGNTEAFF. The gene calls are TRBV4-1 and TRBJ1-1, with 7 bases matching TRBD1. Germline V gene lookup returns CDR1 MGHRA and CDR2 YSYEKL. The length of the CDR3 is 17 residues. Trimming removed 1 base from V and 1 base from J; junction bases left unmatched: 9.

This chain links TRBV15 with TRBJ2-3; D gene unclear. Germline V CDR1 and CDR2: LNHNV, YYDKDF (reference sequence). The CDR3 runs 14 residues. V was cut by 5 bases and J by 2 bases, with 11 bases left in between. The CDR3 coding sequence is TGTGCCACCAGCTTTGCGGATCACACAGATACGCAGTATTTT. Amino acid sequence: CATSFADHTDTQYF.

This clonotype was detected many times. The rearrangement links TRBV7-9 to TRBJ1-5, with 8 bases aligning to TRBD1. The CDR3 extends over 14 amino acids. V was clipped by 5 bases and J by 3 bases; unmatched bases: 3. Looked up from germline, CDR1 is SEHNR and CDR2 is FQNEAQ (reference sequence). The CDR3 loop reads CASSPDRANQPQHF. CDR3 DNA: TGTGCCAGCAGCCCGGACAGGGCCAATCAGCCCCAGCATTTT.

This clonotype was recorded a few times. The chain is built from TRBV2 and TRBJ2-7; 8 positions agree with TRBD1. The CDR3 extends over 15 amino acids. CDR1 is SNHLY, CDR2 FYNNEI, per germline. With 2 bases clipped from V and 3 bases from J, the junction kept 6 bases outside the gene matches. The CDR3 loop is CASSERQGAIYEQYF. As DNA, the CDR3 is TGTGCCAGCAGTGAAAGGCAGGGGGCAATCTACGAGCAGTACTTC.

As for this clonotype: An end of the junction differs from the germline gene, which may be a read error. This CDR3 is CATRTILDSYNEQLF. The CDR3 coding sequence is TGTGCCACCCGTACGATTCTCGACTCTTACAATGAGCAGCTCTTC. V gene TRBV24-1 combines with J gene TRBJ2-1, with D uncertain. This CDR3 comprises 15 residues. Per the germline V gene, CDR1 is KGHDR and CDR2 is SFDVKD.